This T cell receptor beta chain was identified in a study of cytomegalovirus exposure and HLA in healthy donors. With regard to this clone: What it recognizes is unknown.

Study findings and constraints: Among the CMV-associated chains, three were confirmed in vitro as specific for CMV antigens. Listed as cytomegalovirus-associated were 170 or so TCR beta chains. A later analysis found common viral pathogens apparently linked to several of the most significant clusters.

This PCR relied on a set of 60 Vbeta primers and 13 Jbeta primers. The method was immunoSEQ multiplex PCR; TCRdb's version includes in-frame clones alone and lacks a portion of them. Of some 200,000 clones listed, approximately 82% are singletons. Germline V gene data show CDR1 as SNHLY and CDR2 as FYNNEI. This CDR3 is built from 14 residues. With V trimmed by 7 bases and J by 4 bases, 9 bases remained unmatched. The sequenced sample consisted of PBMCs. This TCR was sampled from a woman under 30 in good health and CMV-seronegative. The genes are TRBV2 and TRBJ1-2, with TRBD1 matching 7 bases. CDR3 bases: TGTGCCAGCAAATTAGACAGGGAGCGCTATGGCTACACCTTC. Amino acid sequence: CASKLDRERYGYTF.